This TCR beta chain was sequenced in a study of blood T cell repertoires in COVID-19. Looking at the study overall: There were acute and convalescent COVID-19 samples, and they came from the United States, Italy and Spain.

Original methodology: How many nucleated cells were present was estimated from reference gene primer amplification. Sequencing was performed with immunoSEQ multiplex PCR; in TCRdb, only in-frame clones are kept and a portion is missing. V and J calls and clone size are copied from that table; D and trimming were computed from the DNA. The table records hundreds of thousands of clones, 70% to 90% of them present only once. While infection was still active, Seattle patients were enrolled and then followed longitudinally. The junction had 11 bases not matched to a gene; V was cut back by 3 bases and J by 0 bases. The CDR3 loop spans 18 amino acids. Germline CDR1 SGHDN, CDR2 FVKESK.

The clonotype was recovered from a woman aged 25 to 39 with COVID-19, enrolled during active disease. This chain connects TRBV14 to TRBJ2-3; 8 nucleotides line up with TRBD1. Specimen: peripheral blood. CDR3 sequence reads: CASSHGDRYLPSTDTQYF. In DNA, the CDR3 is TGTGCCAGCAGCCATGGGGACAGGTACCTCCCGAGCACAGATACGCAGTATTTT.